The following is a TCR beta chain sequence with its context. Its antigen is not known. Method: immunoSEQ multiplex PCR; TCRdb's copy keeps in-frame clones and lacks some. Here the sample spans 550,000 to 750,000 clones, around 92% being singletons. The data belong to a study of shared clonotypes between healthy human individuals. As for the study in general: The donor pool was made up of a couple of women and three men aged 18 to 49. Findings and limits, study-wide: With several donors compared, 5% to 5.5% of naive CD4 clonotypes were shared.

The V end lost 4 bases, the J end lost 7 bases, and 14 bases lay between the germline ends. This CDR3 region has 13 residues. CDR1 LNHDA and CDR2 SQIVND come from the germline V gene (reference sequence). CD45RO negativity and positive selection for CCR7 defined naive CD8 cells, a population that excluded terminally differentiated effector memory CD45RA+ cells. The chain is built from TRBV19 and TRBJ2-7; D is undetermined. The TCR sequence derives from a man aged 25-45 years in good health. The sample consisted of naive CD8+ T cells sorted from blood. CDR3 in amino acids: CASSTSKVSEQYF. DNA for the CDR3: TGTGCCAGTAGTACGTCCAAAGTTTCTGAGCAGTACTTC. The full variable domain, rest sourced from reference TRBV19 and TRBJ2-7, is DGGITQSPKYLFRKEGQNVTLSCEQNLNHDAMYWYRQDPGQGLRLIYYSQIVNDFQKGDIAEGYSVSREKKESFPLTVTSAQKNPTAFYLCASSTSKVSEQYFGPGTRLTVT.